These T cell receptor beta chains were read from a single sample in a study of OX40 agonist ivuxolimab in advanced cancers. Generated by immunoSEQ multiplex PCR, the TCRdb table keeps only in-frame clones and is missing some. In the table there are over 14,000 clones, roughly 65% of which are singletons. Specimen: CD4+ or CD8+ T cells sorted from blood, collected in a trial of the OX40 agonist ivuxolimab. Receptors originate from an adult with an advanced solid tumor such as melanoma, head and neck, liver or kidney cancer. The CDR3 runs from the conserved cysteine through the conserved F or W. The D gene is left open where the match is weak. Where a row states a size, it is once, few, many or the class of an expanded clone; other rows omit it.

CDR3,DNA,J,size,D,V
CASSVATASGNDNEQFF,TGTGCCAGCAGCGTAGCTACCGCTAGCGGGAACGACAATGAGCAGTTCTTC,TRBJ2-1,-,TRBD2,TRBV9
CASSSTEEISGANVLTF,TGTGCCAGCAGCTCGACAGAAGAGATATCTGGGGCCAACGTCCTGACTTTC,TRBJ2-6,once,-,TRBV7-6
CASSTTALGIDYGYTF,TGTGCCAGTAGTACCACAGCCCTAGGTATTGACTATGGCTACACCTTC,TRBJ1-2,-,-,TRBV19
CASSLPRTEAFF,TGTGCCAGCAGCCTTCCCCGTACTGAAGCTTTCTTT,TRBJ1-1,-,-,TRBV9
CASSHLERGGAHTEAFF,TGCGCCAGCAGTCACCTTGAGAGGGGAGGGGCCCACACTGAAGCTTTCTTT,TRBJ1-1,-,-,TRBV23-1
CASSLGALGTQYF,TGTGCCAGCAGCTTAGGGGCCCTGGGGACCCAGTACTTC,TRBJ2-5,-,-,TRBV5-6
CASSLATSGDEQFF,TGTGCCAGCAGCTTAGCAACTAGTGGTGATGAGCAGTTCTTC,TRBJ2-1,-,-,TRBV7-9
CASKLSSGSYNEQFF,TGTGCCAGTAAACTCTCTAGCGGGAGTTACAATGAGCAGTTCTTC,TRBJ2-1,-,TRBD2,TRBV19
CASSLVGETQYF,TGTGCCAGCAGCTTAGTGGGGGAGACCCAGTACTTC,TRBJ2-5,few,-,TRBV11-2
CASSQAGASSYNEQFF,TGCGCCAGCAGCCAAGCCGGGGCGAGCTCCTACAATGAGCAGTTCTTC,TRBJ2-1,-,-,TRBV4-1
CASSESSNEQFF,TGTGCCAGCAGTGAGAGCAGTAATGAGCAGTTCTTC,TRBJ2-1,-,-,TRBV2
CASRSSGTSGYEQYF,TGTGCCAGCAGATCATCAGGGACTAGCGGTTACGAGCAGTACTTC,TRBJ2-7,-,TRBD2,TRBV7-9
CASSYRDFGEQFF,TGTGCCAGCAGTTACCGGGACTTCGGAGAGCAGTTCTTC,TRBJ2-1,-,-,TRBV6-5
CATHKTEGAYEQYF,TGTGCCACCCACAAAACCGAAGGGGCCTACGAGCAGTACTTC,TRBJ2-7,-,-,TRBV28
CASGRTGYNEQFF,TGTGCCAGCGGGAGGACAGGATACAATGAGCAGTTCTTC,TRBJ2-1,-,-,TRBV6-1
CASSFHSSYEQYF,TGTGCCAGCAGTTTCCACAGCTCCTACGAGCAGTACTTC,TRBJ2-7,-,-,TRBV6-6
CASSLLVGTGELFF,TGTGCCAGCAGCTTACTTGTGGGAACCGGGGAGCTGTTTTTT,TRBJ2-2,-,-,TRBV13
CASSLKQGGEQFF,TGTGCCAGCAGCTTAAAACAGGGGGGTGAGCAGTTCTTC,TRBJ2-1,-,TRBD1,TRBV11-3
CASSFKGTGAKLAGGVDTQYF,TGTGCCAGCAGCTTTAAGGGGACAGGGGCGAAACTAGCGGGAGGGGTAGATACGCAGTATTTT,TRBJ2-3,once,-,TRBV21-1
CASSSYYGGSAYGYTF,TGTGCCAGCAGCTCTTACTATGGGGGGAGTGCATATGGCTACACCTTC,TRBJ1-2,-,-,TRBV7-8
CASSLWEYATNEKLFF,TGTGCCAGCAGCTTATGGGAATACGCAACTAATGAAAAACTGTTTTTT,TRBJ1-4,few,-,TRBV7-9
CASSESKAGVVETQYF,TGCGCCAGCAGTGAGTCTAAGGCGGGAGTGGTAGAGACCCAGTACTTC,TRBJ2-5,-,TRBD2,TRBV10-1
CASRDRGHEKLFF,TGTGCCAGCAGGGACAGGGGGCACGAAAAACTGTTTTTT,TRBJ1-4,-,TRBD1,TRBV27
CSAHRGKTQYF,TGCAGTGCGCACAGGGGAAAGACCCAGTACTTC,TRBJ2-5,once,TRBD1,TRBV20-1
CASSPLPGLAGLSGANVLTF,TGCGCCAGCAGCCCGCTTCCGGGACTAGCGGGGCTCTCTGGGGCCAACGTCCTGACTTTC,TRBJ2-6,few,TRBD2,TRBV4-1
CASSLKGNQPQHF,TGTGCCAGCAGTTTAAAAGGGAATCAGCCCCAGCATTTT,TRBJ1-5,-,-,TRBV27
CASSRDRRGYEQYF,TGTGCCAGCAGCCGGGACAGGAGAGGGTACGAGCAGTACTTC,TRBJ2-7,-,TRBD1,TRBV14
CASSLDGSSYNEQFF,TGTGCCAGCAGCTTAGACGGAAGCTCCTACAATGAGCAGTTCTTC,TRBJ2-1,-,-,TRBV7-6
CASSWTSGSTGEQFF,TGCGCCAGCAGCTGGACTAGCGGGAGTACCGGTGAGCAGTTCTTC,TRBJ2-1,-,TRBD2,TRBV5-1
CASETGGSVTGELFF,TGTGCCAGCGAAACCGGGGGGTCGGTCACCGGGGAGCTGTTTTTT,TRBJ2-2,-,TRBD2,TRBV5-8
CATSSYPSTIGELFF,TGTGCCACCAGCAGCTACCCGAGTACGATCGGGGAGCTGTTTTTT,TRBJ2-2,-,-,TRBV15
CASSSRTGGETQYF,TGTGCCAGCAGTTCCCGGACAGGGGGAGAGACCCAGTACTTC,TRBJ2-5,-,TRBD1,TRBV28
CASSFRINEQFF,TGCGCCAGCAGCTTTAGGATAAATGAGCAGTTCTTC,TRBJ2-1,-,-,TRBV5-1
CAWSVLLEGPGEQYF,TGTGCCTGGAGTGTATTACTTGAGGGGCCGGGGGAGCAGTACTTC,TRBJ2-7,few,-,TRBV30
CASSTSGRIYEQYF,TGTGCCAGTAGTACTAGCGGGAGAATCTACGAGCAGTACTTC,TRBJ2-7,-,TRBD2,TRBV19
CASSLNGGPNTGELFF,TGTGCCAGCAGCTTAAATGGAGGGCCGAACACCGGGGAGCTGTTTTTT,TRBJ2-2,-,-,TRBV7-3
CASKLGNNEQFF,TGTGCCAGTAAACTAGGAAACAATGAGCAGTTCTTC,TRBJ2-1,-,-,TRBV19
CASSDWLSGSYEQFF,TGCGCCAGCAGCGATTGGCTTAGCGGGAGTTATGAGCAGTTCTTC,TRBJ2-1,-,TRBD2,TRBV5-1
CAWQTGTSLGDEQFF,TGTGCCTGGCAAACCGGGACTAGCCTCGGCGATGAGCAGTTCTTC,TRBJ2-1,-,TRBD2,TRBV30
CASSTMAEAFF,TGTGCCAGCAGCACAATGGCTGAAGCTTTCTTT,TRBJ1-1,-,-,TRBV6-6
CASSVEGADTGELFF,TGTGCCAGCAGCGTGGAGGGGGCGGACACCGGGGAGCTGTTTTTT,TRBJ2-2,-,-,TRBV9
CASSLTEAFF,TGTGCCAGTAGTCTCACTGAAGCTTTCTTT,TRBJ1-1,-,-,TRBV19
CASSRRSGTSGPSEQYF,TGTGCCAGCAGCCGAAGAAGTGGGACTAGCGGTCCGTCCGAGCAGTACTTC,TRBJ2-7,-,TRBD2,TRBV5-8
CASSWTADTEAFF,TGTGCCAGCAGTTGGACAGCGGACACTGAAGCTTTCTTT,TRBJ1-1,-,-,TRBV28
CASSFGQGAQYGYTF,TGTGCCAGCAGCTTCGGACAGGGTGCCCAGTATGGCTACACCTTC,TRBJ1-2,-,TRBD1,TRBV7-9
CASSHRTGYEQYF,TGTGCCAGTTCGCACAGGACAGGGTACGAGCAGTACTTC,TRBJ2-7,-,TRBD1,TRBV7-6
CASSQGNVNEQFF,TGCGCCAGCAGCCAAGGAAACGTCAATGAGCAGTTCTTC,TRBJ2-1,-,-,TRBV4-1
CASSHRAGTYTEAFF,TGTGCCAGCAGCCATCGGGCAGGGACCTACACTGAAGCTTTCTTT,TRBJ1-1,-,-,TRBV5-5
CSVEEGLAGSTDTQYF,TGCAGCGTTGAAGAAGGACTAGCGGGTAGCACAGATACGCAGTATTTT,TRBJ2-3,-,TRBD2,TRBV29-1
CAWDSAGIGYTF,TGTGCCTGGGACTCGGCGGGGATCGGCTACACCTTC,TRBJ1-2,-,-,TRBV30
CASRDRDTDTQYF,TGTGCCAGTAGGGACAGGGACACAGATACGCAGTATTTT,TRBJ2-3,-,TRBD1,TRBV19
CASSPPSGTYNEQFF,TGTGCCAGCTCACCACCTAGCGGAACATACAATGAGCAGTTCTTC,TRBJ2-1,-,-,TRBV18
CASSPLPRSGQGSYNEQFF,TGTGCCAGCAGCCCCCTCCCTAGGAGCGGCCAGGGCTCCTACAATGAGCAGTTCTTC,TRBJ2-1,few,-,TRBV7-2
CASSDPRTAYSNQPQHF,TGTGCCAGCTCAGACCCCCGGACAGCTTATAGCAATCAGCCCCAGCATTTT,TRBJ1-5,-,-,TRBV28
CAKYGLLLAKNIQYF,TGTGCCAAATACGGCCTTCTGTTAGCCAAAAACATTCAGTACTTC,TRBJ2-4,medium-sized,-,TRBV19
CASSLVAGSKPDTQYF,TGTGCCAGCAGTTTAGTTGCGGGATCTAAGCCAGATACGCAGTATTTT,TRBJ2-3,-,-,TRBV27
CASSLGIGNQPQHF,TGTGCCAGCAGCTTGGGGATAGGCAATCAGCCCCAGCATTTT,TRBJ1-5,-,-,TRBV5-8
CASSLDPSGRALETQYF,TGCGCCAGCAGCTTGGATCCTAGCGGGAGGGCCTTGGAGACCCAGTACTTC,TRBJ2-5,-,TRBD2,TRBV5-1
CASSQDYEQYF,TGTGCCAGCAGCCAAGATTACGAGCAGTACTTC,TRBJ2-7,once,-,TRBV14
CASSPGVGPVGEQFF,TGTGCCAGCAGCCCCGGTGTAGGGCCTGTCGGTGAGCAGTTCTTC,TRBJ2-1,-,-,TRBV5-4